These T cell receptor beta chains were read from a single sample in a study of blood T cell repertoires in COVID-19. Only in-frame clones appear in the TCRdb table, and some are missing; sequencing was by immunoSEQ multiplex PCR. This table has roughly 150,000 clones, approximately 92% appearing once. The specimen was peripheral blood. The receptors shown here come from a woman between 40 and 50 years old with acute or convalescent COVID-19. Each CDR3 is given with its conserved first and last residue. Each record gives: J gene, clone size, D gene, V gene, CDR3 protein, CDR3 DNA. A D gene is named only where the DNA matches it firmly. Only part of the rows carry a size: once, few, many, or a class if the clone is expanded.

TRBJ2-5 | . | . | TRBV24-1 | CATSDYPLRAGMGETQYF | TGTGCCACCAGTGACTACCCCCTCCGGGCAGGGATGGGGGAGACCCAGTACTTC
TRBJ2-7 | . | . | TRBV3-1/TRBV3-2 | CASSQGPGRYEQYF | TGTGCCAGCAGCCAAGGTCCCGGTAGATACGAGCAGTACTTC
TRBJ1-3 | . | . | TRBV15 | CATSRDYSSGNTIYF | TGTGCCACCAGCAGAGATTACAGCTCTGGAAACACCATATATTTT
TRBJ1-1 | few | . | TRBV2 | CASSEFSRNTEAFF | TGTGCCAGCAGTGAATTTAGCAGGAACACTGAAGCTTTCTTT
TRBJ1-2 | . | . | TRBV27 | CASSFASGGGGYTF | TGTGCCAGCAGTTTTGCCTCGGGAGGTGGCGGCTACACCTTC
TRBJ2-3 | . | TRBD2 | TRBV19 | CASSSRRELDTQYF | TGTGCCAGTAGTAGTAGGCGGGAGCTGGATACGCAGTATTTT
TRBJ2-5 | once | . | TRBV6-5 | CASSGDAFQETQYF | TGTGCCAGCTCGGGAGACGCCTTTCAAGAGACCCAGTACTTC
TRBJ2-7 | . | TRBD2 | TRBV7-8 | CASSLGQSHSGRRYEQYF | TGTGCCAGCAGCTTAGGACAGAGCCATAGCGGGAGACGCTACGAGCAGTACTTC
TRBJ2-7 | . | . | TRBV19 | CASSINPLTGLSGEQYF | TGTGCCAGTAGTATCAACCCCTTGACAGGCCTTTCAGGGGAGCAGTACTTC
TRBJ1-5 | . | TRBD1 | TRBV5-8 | CASSLRYGDSKQPQHF | TGTGCCAGCAGCTTGAGGTATGGGGACAGTAAACAGCCCCAGCATTTT
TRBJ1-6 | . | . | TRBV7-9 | CASSSLNSPLHF | TGTGCCAGCAGCTCCCTTAATTCACCCCTCCACTTT
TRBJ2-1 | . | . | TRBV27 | CASRVPGNHNEQFF | TGTGCCAGCAGAGTCCCCGGGAACCACAATGAGCAGTTCTTC
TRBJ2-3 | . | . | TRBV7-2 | CASSLGGTDTQYF | TGTGCCAGCAGTCTCGGGGGCACAGATACGCAGTATTTT
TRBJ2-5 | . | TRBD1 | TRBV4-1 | CASSRTGRLVETQYF | TGCGCCAGCAGCAGGACAGGGCGGTTAGTGGAGACCCAGTACTTC
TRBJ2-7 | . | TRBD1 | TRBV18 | CASSPNGEQGAFSYEQYF | TGTGCCAGCTCCCCCAACGGAGAACAGGGGGCCTTTTCGTACGAGCAGTACTTC
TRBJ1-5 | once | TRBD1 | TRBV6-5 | CASRRGTGAGQPQHF | TGTGCCAGCAGGCGAGGTACAGGGGCTGGGCAGCCCCAGCATTTT
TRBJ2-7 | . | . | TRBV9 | CASSVALGTYEQYF | TGTGCCAGCAGCGTAGCTCTAGGAACCTACGAGCAGTACTTC
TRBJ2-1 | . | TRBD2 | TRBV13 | CASSLPMWEGQRNEQFF | TGTGCCAGCAGCCTACCAATGTGGGAGGGCCAACGGAATGAGCAGTTCTTC
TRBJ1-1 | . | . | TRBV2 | CASKGSGDTEAFF | TGTGCCAGCAAAGGGAGCGGAGACACTGAAGCTTTCTTT
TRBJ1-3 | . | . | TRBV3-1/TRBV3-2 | CASSLTGAGVSRNTIYF | TGTGCCAGCAGCCTGACTGGGGCAGGGGTTTCTCGGAACACCATATATTTT
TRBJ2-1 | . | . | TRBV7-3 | CASTSRGGATYNEQFF | TGTGCCAGCACCTCCAGAGGCGGGGCCACCTACAATGAGCAGTTCTTC
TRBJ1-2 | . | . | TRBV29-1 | CSVSEDGYTF | TGCAGCGTTAGTGAGGATGGCTACACCTTC
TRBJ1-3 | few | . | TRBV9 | CASSGGHGNTIYF | TGTGCCAGCAGCGGCGGTCATGGAAACACCATATATTTT
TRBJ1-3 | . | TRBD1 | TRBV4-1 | CASSQETGPGNTIYF | TGCGCCAGCAGCCAAGAGACAGGGCCTGGAAACACCATATATTTT
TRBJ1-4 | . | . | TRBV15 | CATSRVCLIEYRCEKLFF | TGTGCCACCAGCAGAGTTTGTCTCATAGAATACAGGTGCGAAAAACTGTTTTTT
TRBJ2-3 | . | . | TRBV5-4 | CASSLAFTAAGTDTQYF | TGTGCCAGCAGCTTGGCCTTTACGGCAGCGGGCACAGATACGCAGTATTTT
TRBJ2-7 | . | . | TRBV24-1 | CATSDPDTYEQYF | TGTGCCACCAGTGACCCGGACACCTACGAGCAGTACTTC
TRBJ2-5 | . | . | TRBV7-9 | CASSSVRYLQGGEETQYF | TGTGCCAGCAGCTCCGTACGATATTTACAGGGGGGGGAAGAGACCCAGTACTTC
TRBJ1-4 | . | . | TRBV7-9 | CATGGDWEKLFF | TGTGCCACCGGGGGGGATTGGGAAAAACTGTTTTTT